This paragraph reports one T cell receptor (beta chain). The data are from a study of blood T cell repertoires in COVID-19. Study background: T cells, B-cell-depleted T cells, or PBMCs supplied cDNA or gDNA.

Original processing notes: The assay estimated nucleated cells by amplifying reference gene primers. The data were produced by immunoSEQ multiplex PCR, yet TCRdb's version contains in-frame clones alone and is incomplete. Clone size and V and J calls were adopted from that table, with D and trimming inferred from the DNA. The data show roughly 300,000 clones, with more than 75% seen just once and more than 1% held by the top ten. Participants were aged about 18 to 89 years, lived in around 22 US areas, and enrolled virtually. Participant reports of clinical history set cohort assignment. Sequenced sample: PBMCs or T cells enriched from blood (not recorded which). The TCR comes from a woman aged 30 to 39 who had recovered from COVID-19.

The CDR3 DNA is TGTGCCAGCAGCCAAGCTGCCGGGACAATGAACACTGAAGCTTTCTTT. It specifies CASSQAAGTMNTEAFF. This rearrangement joins TRBV4-2 to TRBJ1-1, with D perhaps TRBD1 (6 bases). The length of the CDR3 is 16 residues. Germline V gene data show CDR1 as LGHNA and CDR2 as YNFKEQ. Trimming removed 1 base from V and 0 bases from J, with 12 bases in between.